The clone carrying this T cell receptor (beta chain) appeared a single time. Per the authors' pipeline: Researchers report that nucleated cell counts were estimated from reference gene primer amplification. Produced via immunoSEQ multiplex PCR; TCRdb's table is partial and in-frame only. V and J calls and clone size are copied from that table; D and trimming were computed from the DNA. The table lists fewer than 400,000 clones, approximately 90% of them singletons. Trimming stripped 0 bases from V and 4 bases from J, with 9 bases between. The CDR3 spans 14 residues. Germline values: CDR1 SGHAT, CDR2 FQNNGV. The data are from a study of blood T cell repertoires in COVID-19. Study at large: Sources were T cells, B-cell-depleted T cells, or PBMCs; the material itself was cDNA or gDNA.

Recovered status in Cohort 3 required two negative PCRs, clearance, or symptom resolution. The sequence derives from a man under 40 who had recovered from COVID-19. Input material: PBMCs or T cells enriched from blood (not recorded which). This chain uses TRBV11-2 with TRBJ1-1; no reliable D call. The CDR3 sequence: CASSLEYRFTEAFF. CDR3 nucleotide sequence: TGTGCCAGCAGCTTAGAGTACCGGTTCACTGAAGCTTTCTTT. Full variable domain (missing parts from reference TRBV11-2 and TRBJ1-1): EAGVAQSPRYKIIEKRQSVAFWCNPISGHATLYWYQQILGQGPKLLIQFQNNGVVDDSQLPKDRFSAERLKGVDSTLKIQPAKLEDSAVYLCASSLEYRFTEAFFGQGTRLTVV.